This T cell receptor (beta chain) was profiled in a study of vaccination and CD4 T cells after COVID-19. On the study more broadly: Convalescent patients gave post-COVID blood a median approximately 100 days post-diagnosis, range 35 to 161. Researchers treated cells with overlapping spike peptides taken from SARS-CoV-2, HCoV-NL63, HCoV-OC43 and HCoV-229E. Control cultures, each given a CEFX pool, an HIV-1 Nef pool, or no peptide, were included. General study points: The median number of SARS-CoV-2-reactive clonotypes increased from roughly 19 to 38, a change that did not reach significance.

The Oncomine TCR Beta short-read assay sequenced DNA from cultured CD4+ T cells. One entry per CDR3 protein, called by TCRdb with MiXCR from the PCR reads. Among tens of thousands of distinct CDR3 sequences listed, approximately 61% were seen once. The CDR3 has 14 residues. The J segment lost 10 bases and the V segment lost 2 bases, leaving 10 bases of the junction unmatched. From germline, CDR1 is DFQATT and CDR2 SNEGSKA (reference sequence). The treatment: approximately 11-day PBMC culture with coronavirus spike peptide pools or control peptides (ViraFEST assay). Of note for this clonotype: Its target is unknown.

The chain carries TRBV20-1 and TRBJ1-4; 7 positions agree with TRBD1. The sample comprised CD4+ T cells from blood, cultured in vitro. The clonotype was recovered from a human donor who had recovered from COVID-19. For the CDR3, the DNA is TGCAGTGCTAGACTCAAGGGGGCTGAAGTAAAACTGTTTTTT. Its protein product is CSARLKGAEVKLFF.